What follows are 25 T cell receptor beta chains derived from one specimen sequenced in a study of control samples from healthy donors and cancer patients. The repertoire was sequenced with immunoSEQ multiplex PCR; TCRdb's copy has only in-frame clones and lacks some. This table has 150,000 or so clones, about 94% appearing once. The sample consisted of blood. Receptor source: a man aged 40-49 years in good health.

V usage is TRBV5-1 and J usage is TRBJ1-4; D unclear. The germline CDR1 and CDR2 sequences are SGHRS and YFSETQ. Trimming pared 0 bases from V and 3 bases from J, leaving 9 bases between. The CDR3 covers 15 residues. CDR3 amino acids: CASSLGLSPNEKLFF. The CDR3 DNA is TGCGCCAGCAGCTTGGGGCTGAGCCCTAATGAAAAACTGTTTTTT.

This rearrangement joins TRBV7-8 to TRBJ1-2; D is unclear. CDR1 SGHVS and CDR2 FQNEAQ come from the germline V gene. This CDR3 contains 13 residues. V lost 3 bases and J lost 8, with 13 bases in between. In nucleotides, the CDR3 is TGTGCCAGCAGCTTCGTCCCTATGGGGGGCTACACCTTC. It translates to CASSFVPMGGYTF.

The CDR3 DNA is TGCGCCAGCAGCTTGGATCCGCCGGATTCACCCCTCCACTTT. This sequence encodes CASSLDPPDSPLHF. The chain links TRBV5-1 to TRBJ1-6; D is uncertain. The CDR3 is 14 amino acids. The germline V and J ends were trimmed by 0 bases and 8 bases, with 9 bases remaining between them. From germline, CDR1 is SGHRS and CDR2 YFSETQ. The variable domain in full, with the rest retrieved from reference TRBV5-1 and TRBJ1-6, is KAGVTQTPRYLIKTRGQQVTLSCSPISGHRSVSWYQQTPGQGLQFLFEYFSETQRNKGNFPGRFSGRQFSNSRSEMNVSTLELGDSALYLCASSLDPPDSPLHFGNGTRLTVT.

The V and J genes are TRBV11-2 and TRBJ1-4, with D maybe TRBD1 (6 bases). In germline, CDR1 is SGHAT, CDR2 FQNNGV. CDR3 length: 14 residues. Between the trimmed V and J ends, which lost 1 base and 8 bases, there was a span of 11 bases. The chain's CDR3 is CASSLAQGREKLFF. The CDR3 DNA is TGTGCCAGCAGCTTAGCACAGGGACGGGAAAAACTGTTTTTT.

V usage is TRBV28 and J usage is TRBJ1-2, with TRBD1 matching 8 bases. V lost 8 bases and J lost 4; bases outside the gene matches: 12. The germline CDR1 and CDR2 sequences are MDHEN and SYDVKM. The CDR3 spans 15 residues. CDR3 residues: CASDRTGGISYGYTF. As DNA, the CDR3 is TGTGCCAGCGATAGAACAGGGGGAATAAGCTATGGCTACACCTTC.

CDR3 sequence reads: CASSLIDSSYEQYF. CDR3 bases: TGTGCCAGCAGCTTAATCGACAGCTCCTACGAGCAGTACTTC. J is TRBJ2-7 and V is TRBV7-8, with D possibly TRBD1 on 5 matching bases. Trimming pared 2 bases from V and 0 bases from J, leaving 8 bases between. CDR1 SGHVS and CDR2 FQNEAQ come from the germline V gene. This CDR3 region has 14 residues.

The chain recombines TRBV5-5 with TRBJ1-1, with no clear D. The CDR3 consists of 12 residues. V was clipped by 1 base and J by 7 bases, with 8 bases between them. The germline CDR1 and CDR2 sequences are SGHKS and YYEKEE (reference sequence). CDR3 amino acids: CASSLRKREAFF. The DNA of the CDR3 is TGTGCCAGCAGCTTGCGCAAGCGTGAAGCTTTCTTT. Filled out from reference TRBV5-5 and TRBJ1-1, the complete variable domain reads DAGVTQSPTHLIKTRGQQVTLRCSPISGHKSVSWYQQVLGQGPQFIFQYYEKEERGRGNFPDRFSARQFPNYSSELNVNALLLGDSALYLCASSLRKREAFFGQGTRLTVV.

The V and J genes are TRBV12-5 and TRBJ2-5; TRBD2 agrees at 11 bases. Germline assignment: CDR1 LGHNT and CDR2 FRNRAP. V dropped 4 bases and J dropped 1; count of bases not matched to a gene: 8. This CDR3 region has 17 residues. The chain's CDR3 is CASGSAGLAGTQETQYF. The CDR3 nucleotides read TGTGCTAGTGGTTCCGCCGGACTAGCGGGTACCCAAGAGACCCAGTACTTC.

The chain uses TRBV5-5 and TRBJ2-2, with D possibly matching TRBD1 (5 bases). V was pared by 2 bases and J by 11 bases, with 10 bases between. Germline V gene data show CDR1 as SGHKS and CDR2 as YYEKEE (reference sequence). The CDR3 loop spans 12 amino acids. The CDR3 sequence is CASSLRGGELFF. The CDR3 DNA is TGTGCCAGCAGCTTAAGGGGTGGAGAGCTGTTTTTT.

CDR3 bases: TGTGCCAGCAGCGTAAGTTCACAGGGGTACGAGCAGTACTTC. It encodes CASSVSSQGYEQYF. V gene TRBV9 combines with J gene TRBJ2-7, with 7 bases lining up with TRBD1. Unmatched junction bases numbered 5, after V lost 1 base and J lost 4 bases. The CDR3 totals 14 residues. The germline gives CDR1 SGDLS, CDR2 YYNGEE.

The chain links TRBV4-1 to TRBJ2-3; D may correspond to TRBD1 or TRBD2 (6 bases each). The V end was cut by 4 bases, the J end by 0 bases, with 17 bases between. The CDR3 sequence is 17 residues long. CDR1 and CDR2 from the germline V gene are MGHRA and YSYEKL. CDR3 loop: CASSLHGGGPSTDTQYF. CDR3 coding DNA: TGCGCCAGCAGCCTACACGGAGGGGGGCCTAGCACAGATACGCAGTATTTT.

The chain links TRBV7-9 to TRBJ1-1; D gene uncertain. This CDR3 spans 13 amino acids. V was trimmed by 5 bases and J by 0 bases, leaving 7 bases between them. Germline CDR1 is SEHNR and CDR2 is FQNEAQ (reference sequence). CDR3 residues: CASSAQLNTEAFF. CDR3 coding DNA: TGTGCCAGCAGCGCCCAGTTGAACACTGAAGCTTTCTTT. The whole variable domain, filled in from reference TRBV7-9 and TRBJ1-1, reads DTGVSQNPRHKITKRGQNVTFRCDPISEHNRLYWYRQTLGQGPEFLTYFQNEAQLEKSRLLSDRFSAERPKGSFSTLEIQRTEQGDSAMYLCASSAQLNTEAFFGQGTRLTVV.

This rearrangement joins TRBV30 to TRBJ1-2, with D unclear. Germline V gives CDR1 GTSNPN, CDR2 SVGIG (reference sequence). The CDR3 loop spans 12 amino acids. V lost 4 bases, J lost 6 bases, and 12 bases lay in between. The CDR3 spells CAWIGSTDGYTF. The CDR3 DNA is TGTGCCTGGATCGGGTCTACGGATGGCTACACCTTC.

V and J are TRBV19 and TRBJ1-5; TRBD1 is a possible D gene (6 bases). Per germline, CDR1 LNHDA and CDR2 SQIVND (reference sequence). The V gene lost 4 bases and the J gene lost 1 base, with 11 bases spanning the gap. This CDR3 is built from 15 residues. The CDR3 loop reads CASSKTGISNQPQHF. The CDR3 region has the DNA TGTGCCAGTAGTAAGACAGGTATAAGCAATCAGCCCCAGCATTTT.

The J gene is TRBJ1-6, the V gene TRBV7-2; 7 bases line up with TRBD1. The CDR3 runs to 14 residues. The J segment lost 7 bases and the V segment lost 6 bases, leaving 6 bases of the junction unmatched. CDR1 is SGHTA, CDR2 FQGNSA, per germline. CDR3 bases: TGTGCCAGCAGTCGAGGGGGCGGGAATTCACCCCTCCACTTT. It codes for CASSRGGGNSPLHF.

V usage is TRBV4-1 and J usage is TRBJ1-5, with 9 bases matching TRBD1. Germline V lookup: CDR1 MGHRA, CDR2 YSYEKL. This CDR3 is 21 amino acids long. With 3 bases clipped from V and 2 bases from J, the junction kept 20 bases outside the gene matches. The CDR3 DNA reads as TGCGCCAGCAGCCAGCTCCTCGACCGGGACAGGGACGGAGTCGGCAATCAGCCCCAGCATTTT. This codes for CASSQLLDRDRDGVGNQPQHF.

The chain recombines TRBV19 with TRBJ1-5; D ambiguous. The CDR3 totals 13 residues. Germline V gene lookup returns CDR1 LNHDA and CDR2 SQIVND (reference sequence). Trimming took off 4 bases at V and 5 bases at J, with 9 bases between the two ends. This CDR3 reads CASSNGVDQPQHF. As DNA, the CDR3 is TGTGCCAGTAGTAACGGGGTGGATCAGCCCCAGCATTTT.

The chain recombines TRBV19 with TRBJ1-6; a possible D gene is TRBD1 (6 bases). The CDR3 contains 14 residues. Germline V gives CDR1 LNHDA, CDR2 SQIVND (reference sequence). The V gene lost 6 bases and the J gene lost 9 bases, with 15 bases spanning the gap. CDR3 region: CASRNGRTASPLHF. The CDR3 nucleotides read TGTGCCAGTAGGAACGGGAGGACAGCTTCACCCCTCCACTTT. Based on the CDR3 plus reference TRBV19 and TRBJ1-6, the full variable domain is DGGITQSPKYLFRKEGQNVTLSCEQNLNHDAMYWYRQDPGQGLRLIYYSQIVNDFQKGDIAEGYSVSREKKESFPLTVTSAQKNPTAFYLCASRNGRTASPLHFGNGTRLTVT.

The chain joins TRBV14 to TRBJ2-5, with D uncertain. CDR1 is SGHDN and CDR2 is FVKESK in the germline V gene. This CDR3 spans 13 amino acids. The V end lost 4 bases, the J end lost 2 bases, and 8 bases lay between the germline ends. CDR3 loop: CASSRTHQETQYF. The CDR3 nucleotides are TGTGCCAGCAGCCGGACGCATCAAGAGACCCAGTACTTC.

This chain connects TRBV9 to TRBJ1-1, with a tentative D call TRBD1 (5 bases). CDR1 is SGDLS and CDR2 is YYNGEE in the germline V gene. Trimming removed 4 bases from V and 4 bases from J, with 20 bases in between. This CDR3 contains 16 residues. CDR3 coding DNA: TGTGCCAGCAGCCTCGGAGAGGGGCCGGAAGGCACTGAAGCTTTCTTT. Amino acid sequence: CASSLGEGPEGTEAFF.

This chain connects TRBV6-6 to TRBJ1-4, with no clear D. V was clipped by 2 bases and J by 7 bases, with 17 bases between them. The germline gives CDR1 MNHNY, CDR2 SVGAGI (reference sequence). This CDR3 is 16 amino acids long. CDR3 bases: TGTGCCAGCAGTTACGGCCGTAAAGCAACGGGTGAAAAACTGTTTTTT. Protein sequence: CASSYGRKATGEKLFF.

The chain couples TRBV2 to TRBJ1-5; D is unresolved. Germline CDR1 is SNHLY and CDR2 is FYNNEI. The CDR3 has 13 residues. Trimming left V 2 bases short and J 2 bases short, with 4 bases between. In DNA form, the CDR3 reads TGTGCCAGCAGTGAACATGGCAATCAGCCCCAGCATTTT. Its protein is CASSEHGNQPQHF. The variable domain in full, with the rest retrieved from reference TRBV2 and TRBJ1-5, is EPEVTQTPSHQVTQMGQEVILRCVPISNHLYFYWYRQILGQKVEFLVSFYNNEISEKSEIFDDQFSVERPDGSNFTLKIRSTKLEDSAMYFCASSEHGNQPQHFGDGTRLSIL.

This clone showed up just once. This sample also contains other DNA sequences that code for the same CDR3. The chain carries TRBV11-3 and TRBJ1-1; D might be TRBD1 (5 bases). The V end lost 3 bases, the J end lost 4 bases, and 9 bases lay between the germline ends. The CDR3 is 13 amino acids. Per the germline V gene, CDR1 is SGHNT and CDR2 is YENEEA. CDR3 bases: TGTGCCAGCAGCTTCGGGGGAGGCACTGAAGCTTTCTTT. Encoded protein: CASSFGGGTEAFF.

V usage is TRBV6-5 and J usage is TRBJ1-5; TRBD1 might be the D (5 bases). Trimming cost V 2 bases and J 3 bases, with 8 bases left between them. The CDR3 contains 14 residues. Germline CDR1 and CDR2: MNHEY and SVGAGI. Written as DNA, the CDR3 is TGTGCCAGCAGTTACCGGGGGATCAATCAGCCCCAGCATTTT. The encoded protein is CASSYRGINQPQHF.

The chain couples TRBV2 to TRBJ1-1, with TRBD1 as a possible D gene (6 bases). V lost 6 bases and J lost 4, with 12 bases in between. Germline CDR1 reads SNHLY; CDR2 reads FYNNEI. This CDR3 comprises 13 residues. In DNA, the CDR3 is TGTGCCAGCAGCCCAGACAGGACCACTGAAGCTTTCTTT. Translation: CASSPDRTTEAFF. Combining the CDR3 with reference TRBV2 and TRBJ1-1 gives the whole variable domain EPEVTQTPSHQVTQMGQEVILRCVPISNHLYFYWYRQILGQKVEFLVSFYNNEISEKSEIFDDQFSVERPDGSNFTLKIRSTKLEDSAMYFCASSPDRTTEAFFGQGTRLTVV.